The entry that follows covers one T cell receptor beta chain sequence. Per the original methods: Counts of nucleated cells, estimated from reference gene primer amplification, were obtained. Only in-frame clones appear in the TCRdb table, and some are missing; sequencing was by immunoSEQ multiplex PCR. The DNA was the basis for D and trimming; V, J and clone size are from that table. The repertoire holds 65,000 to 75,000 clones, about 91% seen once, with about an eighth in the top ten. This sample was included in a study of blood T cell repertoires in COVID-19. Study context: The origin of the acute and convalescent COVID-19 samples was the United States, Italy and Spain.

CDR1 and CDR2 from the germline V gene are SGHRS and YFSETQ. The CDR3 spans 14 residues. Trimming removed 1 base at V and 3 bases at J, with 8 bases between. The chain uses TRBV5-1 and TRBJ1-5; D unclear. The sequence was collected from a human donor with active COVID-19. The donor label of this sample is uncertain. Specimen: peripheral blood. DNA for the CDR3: TGCGCCAGCAGCTTGACCCAGATCAATCAGCCCCAGCATTTT. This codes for CASSLTQINQPQHF.